This T cell receptor (beta chain) derives from a study of high-grade serous ovarian cancer treatment subgroups. The overall study: Each sample yielded on average about 7,000 unique TCR beta rearrangements from approximately 15,000 reads. The study, taken as a whole, reports: CDR1 and CDR2 were left unanalyzed; analyses focused on CDR3.

Tumor samples were taken before definitive surgery or chemotherapy. With 4 bases clipped from V and 2 bases from J, the junction kept 8 bases outside the gene matches. CDR3 size: 15 residues. Germline-derived CDR1 and CDR2 are MDHEN and SYDVKM. This clone was picked up a small number of times. What it recognizes is unknown. TCRdb's table, derived via immunoSEQ multiplex PCR, lists solely in-frame clones and lacks some. The sample contains approximately 7,800 clones, about 66% of which appear only once. The chain links TRBV28 to TRBJ2-7; 7 nucleotides align to TRBD1. This TCR derives from a human donor with high-grade serous ovarian cancer. The sequenced material came from tumor tissue. The DNA for the CDR3 is TGTGCCAGCAGTTCCCTTGACAGGGCTCCCTACGAGCAGTACTTC. Encoded protein: CASSSLDRAPYEQYF. The complete variable domain, with remaining parts taken from reference TRBV28 and TRBJ2-7, reads DVKVTQSSRYLVKRTGEKVFLECVQDMDHENMFWYRQDPGLGLRLIYFSYDVKMKEKGDIPEGYSVSREKKERFSLILESASTNQTSMYLCASSSLDRAPYEQYFGPGTRLTVT.